One TCR beta chain is described in this entry. These data come from a study of shared clonotypes between healthy human individuals. Clones were sequenced by immunoSEQ multiplex PCR, and TCRdb holds only the in-frame ones, with some missing. Of over 2 million clones in the sample, 85% to 95% were seen once. CD45RO-negative, CCR7-positively selected cells formed the naive CD8 fraction, excluding terminally differentiated effector memory CD45RA+ cells. The CDR3 sequence is 15 residues long. Trimming removed 1 base at V and 7 bases at J, with 13 bases between. Germline CDR1 is SGHVS and CDR2 is FQNEAQ. This receptor was obtained from a young man in good health. V is TRBV7-8 and J is TRBJ2-2, with D perhaps matching TRBD2 (5 bases). The specimen sequenced was naive CD8+ T cells sorted from blood. CDR3 residues: CASSLVFSAGGELFF. In nucleotides, the CDR3 is TGTGCCAGCAGCTTAGTATTTAGCGCGGGCGGGGAGCTGTTTTTT.